The clone carrying this TCR beta chain was recorded many times. The data belong to a study of T-cell reconstitution after alpha-beta-depleted transplantation in children. The TCRbeta library was prepared with unique molecular identifiers. TCRdb reprocessed the PCR reads with MiXCR, giving one entry per CDR3 protein. The table shows some 640,000 distinct CDR3 sequences, with 16% occurring only once. The specimen comprised PBMCs from the stem cell graft donor, sampled from the stem cell graft. The source of this sequence is a human donor who donated a stem cell graft to a child with acute myeloid leukemia.

The CDR3 loop is CASSLFGDFQGLWSNQPQHF. The DNA for the CDR3 is TGTGCCAGCAGTTTATTCGGGGATTTTCAGGGGCTATGGAGCAATCAGCCCCAGCATTTT. The chain is built from TRBV12-3 or TRBV12-4 and TRBJ1-5, with a possible D match to TRBD1 (6 bases). There are 20 residues in the CDR3. V was cut by 2 bases and J by 1 base, with 24 bases left in between.